The clone carrying this T cell receptor (beta chain) was observed a single time. The antigen is unknown. A single record per CDR3 protein comes from TCRdb applying MiXCR to the reads. The data hold under 450,000 distinct CDR3 sequences, with roughly 34% observed a single time. This sample was included in a study of T cell repertoires in cytomegalovirus infection. In the study overall: It was the public TCR beta signatures that indicated both CMV infection and matching HLA type.

V was clipped by 6 bases and J by 7 bases, with 19 bases between them. Per germline, CDR1 MNHEY and CDR2 SVGAGI. The CDR3 consists of 15 residues. The chain couples TRBV6-5 to TRBJ1-5; D might be TRBD1 (6 bases). Sequencing was performed on cultured PBMCs, taken from culture after CMV antigen stimulation. This sequence originates from a human donor in good health (CMV status not recorded). Some clones in this sample may be carry-over from other donors' samples. The CDR3 spells CASSLGGGGRQPQHF. The CDR3 DNA reads TGTGCCAGCAGCCTAGGGGGGGGCGGGAGACAGCCCCAGCATTTT.